The 8 T cell receptor beta chains reported below all come from one sample, sequenced in a study of blood T cell repertoires in COVID-19 (dated by TCRdb to 2019 to 2021). The library was generated by the immunoSEQ multiplex PCR assay. TCRdb obtained this table from immuneACCESS and retained in-frame rearrangements with V and J assigned. These tables miss some clones; where compared with another copy, unresolved V genes account for less than half of the shortfall, and the remainder is unexplained. This sample comprises 150,000 to 170,000 clones, roughly 81% of them detected only once. The top ten constitute roughly 8.3% of the sample. Source material: peripheral blood. The source is a woman aged 55-70 years with COVID-19, enrolled during active disease.

The rearrangement uses TRBV5-5 and TRBJ1-2; TRBD1 aligns across 7 bases. The CDR3 length is 17 residues. Losses at the gene ends were 5 bases for V and 5 bases for J; bases not matched to a gene: 18. Germline V lookup: CDR1 SGHKS, CDR2 YYEKEE (reference sequence). This chain's CDR3 is CASSLNPGQQALYGYTF. Written as DNA, the CDR3 is TGTGCCAGCAGTTTAAATCCGGGACAGCAAGCCCTATATGGCTACACCTTC. Drawing the rest from reference TRBV5-5 and TRBJ1-2, the complete variable domain is DAGVTQSPTHLIKTRGQQVTLRCSPISGHKSVSWYQQVLGQGPQFIFQYYEKEERGRGNFPDRFSARQFPNYSSELNVNALLLGDSALYLCASSLNPGQQALYGYTFGSGTRLTVV.

The J gene is TRBJ1-2, the V gene TRBV19, with TRBD1 matching 7 bases. The V segment lost 3 bases and the J segment 7 bases; nucleotides outside the gene matches: 2. The CDR3 runs 12 residues. Per germline, CDR1 LNHDA and CDR2 SQIVND (reference sequence). The CDR3 loop is CASSIYRGGYTF. The CDR3 DNA follows: TGTGCCAGTAGTATTTACAGGGGTGGCTACACCTTC.

The rearrangement uses TRBV18 and TRBJ1-1; perhaps TRBD1 as D (6 bases). Germline CDR1 reads KGHSH; CDR2 reads LQKENI. The CDR3 totals 14 residues. Trimming pared 5 bases from V and 0 bases from J, leaving 10 bases between. CDR3 sequence reads: CASSVTGLNTEAFF. The CDR3 DNA reads as TGTGCCAGCTCAGTCACAGGGTTGAACACTGAAGCTTTCTTT.

The rearrangement links TRBV3-1 (or the pseudogene TRBV3-2) to TRBJ2-1; D possibly corresponds to TRBD2 (6 bases). The V gene's germline CDR1 is LGHDT and CDR2 YNNKEL (reference sequence). The CDR3 has 13 amino acids. Trimming took 4 bases from V and 7 from J, leaving 11 bases between them. CDR3 sequence: CASSRLVSNEQFF. The CDR3, as DNA: TGTGCCAGCAGCCGACTAGTGTCTAATGAGCAGTTCTTC.

By frequency in the sample, this clone is medium-sized (0.01 to 0.1%). The J gene is TRBJ1-4, the V gene TRBV6-6; 9 bases are a match to TRBD1. The CDR3 consists of 14 residues. The V and J ends lost 5 bases and 6 bases, in that order; junction bases with no gene match: 4. Germline-derived CDR1 and CDR2 are MNHNY and SVGAGI (reference sequence). The CDR3 region is CASSDRDRDEKLFF. The CDR3 DNA follows: TGTGCCAGCAGTGACCGGGACAGGGATGAAAAACTGTTTTTT.

Comment on this clone: The same CDR3 also results from other DNA sequences found in this sample. The rearrangement links TRBV18 to TRBJ2-7, with 10 bases aligning to TRBD1. Germline V gene sequence: CDR1 KGHSH, CDR2 LQKENI. Trimming cost V 3 bases and J 4 bases; bases outside gene matches: 6. The CDR3 has 15 residues. CDR3 residues: CASSPRGQGLYEQYF. The CDR3 DNA follows: TGTGCCAGCTCACCTCGGGGACAGGGGTTGTACGAGCAGTACTTC.

The chain combines TRBV13 with TRBJ2-1; possible D gene TRBD2, 6 bases. Germline values: CDR1 PRHDT, CDR2 FYEKMQ (reference sequence). This CDR3 spans 16 amino acids. V dropped 5 bases and J dropped 6 bases, with 20 bases sitting between them. The CDR3 DNA is TGTGCCAGCAGCGTATCGAGGGTGGAGGGTCCCAATGAGCAGTTCTTC. It codes for CASSVSRVEGPNEQFF. The variable domain in full, with the rest retrieved from reference TRBV13 and TRBJ2-1, is AAGVIQSPRHLIKEKRETATLKCYPIPRHDTVYWYQQGPGQDPQFLISFYEKMQSDKGSIPDRFSAQQFSDYHSELNMSSLELGDSALYFCASSVSRVEGPNEQFFGPGTRLTVL.

The chain combines TRBV19 with TRBJ1-5; TRBD1 matches at 7 bases. V shed 5 bases and J 3 bases; nucleotides not matched to a gene: 13. CDR1 and CDR2 (germline): LNHDA, SQIVND (reference sequence). The CDR3 is 17 residues long. The DNA for the CDR3 is TGTGCCAGTAGTTTCCAGACAGGGCACGGGGCCAATCAGCCCCAGCATTTT. It codes for CASSFQTGHGANQPQHF.